This passage covers 12 T cell receptor beta chains from one sample sequenced in a study of cytomegalovirus exposure and HLA in healthy donors. Vbeta (60) and Jbeta (13) primers were used in the PCR. The assay was immunoSEQ multiplex PCR, and TCRdb's table has in-frame clones only and misses some. The sample has 200,000 to 250,000 clones; approximately 80% are singletons. Sequenced material: PBMCs. These receptor sequences come from a woman younger than 45 in good health and CMV-seronegative.

This clone came up once. One junction end disagrees with the germline gene, perhaps due to a read error. V gene TRBV7-9 combines with J gene TRBJ1-2; possible D gene TRBD1, 5 bases. Germline values: CDR1 SEHNR, CDR2 FQNEAQ (reference sequence). This CDR3 is 14 amino acids long. The CDR3 region has the DNA TGTTCCAGCAGCTGGGCAGGGAAAACGGGTGGCTACACCTTC. This gives the protein CSSSWAGKTGGYTF.

The chain has TRBV5-4 and TRBJ1-2, with 8 bases matching TRBD1. From germline, CDR1 is SGHNT and CDR2 YYREEE (reference sequence). The length of the CDR3 is 16 residues. Trimming at V came to 3 bases and at J to 6 bases, leaving 13 bases not matched to a gene. DNA for the CDR3: TGTGCCAGCAGCTGGAGGACAGGGACAGGTGCCCATGGCTACACCTTC. It is translated as CASSWRTGTGAHGYTF.

CDR3 residues: CASSRSQGGFRGYGYTF. CDR3 coding DNA: TGCGCCAGCAGCCGATCCCAGGGGGGATTCAGAGGCTATGGCTACACCTTC. V gene TRBV4-1 combines with J gene TRBJ1-2; 7 bases agree with TRBD1. CDR1 and CDR2 (germline): MGHRA, YSYEKL. CDR3 length: 17 residues. V lost 4 bases, J lost 4 bases, and 15 bases stayed unmatched.

The chain combines TRBV4-1 with TRBJ1-3, with TRBD1 as a possible D gene (6 bases). The CDR3 has 16 amino acids. The germline V gene encodes CDR1 MGHRA and CDR2 YSYEKL. V was shortened by 0 bases and J by 2 bases, with 11 bases between the two germline ends. DNA for the CDR3: TGCGCCAGCAGCCAAGATGGGGAGGGGGCTGGAAACACCATATATTTT. Its translation is CASSQDGEGAGNTIYF.

The chain uses TRBV29-1 and TRBJ2-3; 9 bases are shared with TRBD1. Germline CDR1 is SQVTM and CDR2 is ANQGSEA. The CDR3 extends over 17 amino acids. V dropped 7 bases and J dropped 0; count of bases not matched to a gene: 14. In DNA, the CDR3 is TGCAGCGCACGATCGCCGGGACAGGGCCTTAGCACAGATACGCAGTATTTT. Amino acid sequence: CSARSPGQGLSTDTQYF.

V and J are TRBV6-1 and TRBJ2-5; TRBD2 is a possible D gene (6 bases). CDR1 is MNHNS, CDR2 SASEGT, per germline. This CDR3 comprises 11 residues. The V end lost 6 bases, the J end lost 4 bases, and 6 bases lay between the germline ends. The CDR3 DNA reads as TGTGCCAGCAGGGGGGGAGAGACCCAGTACTTC. It specifies CASRGGETQYF.

The CDR3 region has the DNA TGTGCCAGCAGCGACCTACCCCGGGGCAGGGGGTATGGCTACACCTTC. This sequence encodes CASSDLPRGRGYGYTF. The chain uses TRBV4-2 and TRBJ1-2, with TRBD1 matching 7 bases. The CDR3 sequence is 16 residues long. V gave up 5 bases and J gave up 5 bases; unmatched junction bases: 14. In germline, CDR1 is LGHNA, CDR2 YNFKEQ.

The V and J genes are TRBV5-6 and TRBJ1-3; maybe TRBD1 (6 bases). Germline V gives CDR1 SGHDT, CDR2 YYEEEE. The CDR3 contains 18 residues. The V and J ends lost 1 base and 4 bases respectively, with 21 bases between them. CDR3 sequence reads: CASSLYWAGVDAGNTIYF. The CDR3, as DNA: TGTGCCAGCAGCTTGTACTGGGCAGGGGTAGACGCGGGAAACACCATATATTTT. The variable domain in full, with the rest retrieved from reference TRBV5-6 and TRBJ1-3, is DAGVTQSPTHLIKTRGQQVTLRCSPKSGHDTVSWYQQALGQGPQFIFQYYEEEERQRGNFPDRFSGHQFPNYSSELNVNALLLGDSALYLCASSLYWAGVDAGNTIYFGEGSWLTVV.

This sequence joins TRBV7-9 and TRBJ1-1; D might be TRBD1 (5 bases). The ends were cut back, 1 base at V and 1 base at J, with 13 bases in the middle. Germline V CDR1 and CDR2: SEHNR, FQNEAQ (reference sequence). There are 16 residues in the CDR3. The CDR3 here is CASSLVWGGRNTEAFF. The CDR3 nucleotides are TGTGCCAGCAGCTTAGTGTGGGGGGGGAGGAACACTGAAGCTTTCTTT.

As to this clone: The sample carries other DNA sequences with the same CDR3. The chain recombines TRBV7-9 with TRBJ1-1; no firm D call. The CDR3 loop spans 12 amino acids. V was clipped by 2 bases and J by 4 bases, with 5 bases between them. Germline V CDR1 and CDR2: SEHNR, FQNEAQ (reference sequence). This chain's CDR3 is CASSLRGTEAFF. The CDR3 coding sequence is TGTGCCAGCAGCTTACGGGGCACTGAAGCTTTCTTT.

J is TRBJ2-1 and V is TRBV7-2; possibly TRBD2 for D (6 bases). Germline V gene sequence: CDR1 SGHTA, CDR2 FQGNSA. The CDR3 has 15 amino acids. V gave up 2 bases and J gave up 1 base, with 9 bases separating them. CDR3 sequence: CASSLQLASYNEQFF. The CDR3 DNA reads as TGTGCCAGCAGCTTACAGCTAGCGTCCTACAATGAGCAGTTCTTC.

This clone was counted a few times. V is TRBV4-1 and J is TRBJ1-1; 7 bases map to TRBD1. CDR3 size: 14 residues. Germline CDR1 MGHRA, CDR2 YSYEKL. The junction had 4 bases not matched to a gene; V was cut back by 2 bases and J by 4 bases. The chain's CDR3 is CASSQKQGITEAFF. As DNA, the CDR3 is TGCGCCAGCAGCCAAAAACAGGGGATCACTGAAGCTTTCTTT.